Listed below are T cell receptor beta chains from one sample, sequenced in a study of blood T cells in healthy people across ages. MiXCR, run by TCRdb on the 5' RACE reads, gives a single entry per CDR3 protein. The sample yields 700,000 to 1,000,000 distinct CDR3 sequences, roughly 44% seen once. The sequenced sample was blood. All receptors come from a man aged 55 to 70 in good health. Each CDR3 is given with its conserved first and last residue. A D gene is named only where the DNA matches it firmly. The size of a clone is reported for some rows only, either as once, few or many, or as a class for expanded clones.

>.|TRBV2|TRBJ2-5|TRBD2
TGTGCCAGCAGTGGGACTAGCGGGGGGGAAGAGACCCAGTACTTC
CASSGTSGGEETQYF
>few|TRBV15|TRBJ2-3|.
TGTGCCACCAGCAGAAATAGACAGCTACGGGATACGCAGTATTTT
CATSRNRQLRDTQYF
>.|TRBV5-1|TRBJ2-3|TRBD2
TGCGCCAGCAGGACTAGCGGGGACACAGATACGCAGTATTTT
CASRTSGDTDTQYF
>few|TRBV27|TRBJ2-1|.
TGTGCCAGCAGTCCCTCACAGGGCCCTAATGAGCAGTTCTTC
CASSPSQGPNEQFF
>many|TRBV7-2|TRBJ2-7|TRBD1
TGTGCCAGCAGCTTAGTGGCAGGGGGCGGGTACGAGCAGTACTTC
CASSLVAGGGYEQYF
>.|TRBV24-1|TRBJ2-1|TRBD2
TGTGCCACCAGTGAGCCCGGGACTACCAGCAACAATGAGCAGTTCTTC
CATSEPGTTSNNEQFF
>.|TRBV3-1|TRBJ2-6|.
TGTGCCAGCAGCCATGGCGGCTACTCTGGGGCCAACGTCCTGACTTTC
CASSHGGYSGANVLTF
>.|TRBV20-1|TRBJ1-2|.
TGCAGTGCTATAGGATTCCTAGTCGGTGGCTACACCTTC
CSAIGFLVGGYTF
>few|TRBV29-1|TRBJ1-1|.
TGCAGCGTTGAAGATCCTGCAGGGAGGGCTTTCTTT
CSVEDPAGRAFF
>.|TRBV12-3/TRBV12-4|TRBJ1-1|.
TGTGCCAGCAGTCCTTGGGGGGGGCTGAACACTGAAGCTTTCTTT
CASSPWGGLNTEAFF
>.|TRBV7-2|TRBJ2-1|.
TGTGCCAGCAGCCCTAAAGCAGGGGGGGGTTACAATGAGCAGTTCTTC
CASSPKAGGGYNEQFF